Presented here are 26 T cell receptor beta chains from one specimen sequenced in a study of T-cell memory formation after mild COVID-19. One entry per CDR3 protein results from TCRdb running MiXCR on the 5' RACE reads. The sample holds 400,000 or so distinct CDR3 sequences; 20% are singletons and the top ten take approximately 8.1%. Input material: PBMCs or a T cell subset sorted from them (not recorded which). The receptors come from an adult woman who had mild COVID-19 (a few samples of this study predate the infection). Cell type and time point are not known.

The chain has TRBV9 and TRBJ2-3, with D perhaps matching TRBD1 or TRBD2 (6 bases each). Germline V gene data show CDR1 as SGDLS and CDR2 as YYNGEE. The CDR3 has 13 residues. Trimming pared 6 bases from V and 5 bases from J, leaving 13 bases between. This CDR3 is CASNTGAGDTQYF. In DNA form, the CDR3 reads TGTGCCAGCAATACGGGGGCGGGAGATACGCAGTATTTT.

This clonotype was counted only a few times. V usage is TRBV20-1 and J usage is TRBJ1-2; D remains ambiguous. Germline V gives CDR1 DFQATT, CDR2 SNEGSKA (reference sequence). V dropped 5 bases and J dropped 1 base, with 11 bases sitting between them. The CDR3 totals 13 residues. For the CDR3, the DNA is TGCAGTGCTCCCGATAGACTTAACTATGGCTACACCTTC. Protein sequence: CSAPDRLNYGYTF.

The V gene is TRBV7-3, the J gene TRBJ2-3; no definite D call. V lost 3 bases and J 5 bases, leaving 12 bases between the germline ends. CDR1 and CDR2 from the germline V gene are SGHTA and FQGTGA. The CDR3 sequence is 14 residues long. CDR3 coding DNA: TGTGCCAGCAGCTTGGGGTCCCCGGGAGATACGCAGTATTTT. Protein product: CASSLGSPGDTQYF.

V is TRBV14 and J is TRBJ2-1, with 7 bases that match TRBD2. The CDR3 spans 15 residues. After removal of 1 base from V and 6 bases from J, the junction contained 6 bases not matched to a gene. Germline V gene sequence: CDR1 SGHDN, CDR2 FVKESK. The CDR3 region has the DNA TGTGCCAGCAGCCAAGGCCCGGGACTACGCAATGAGCAGTTCTTC. It translates to CASSQGPGLRNEQFF.

The table lists this clonotype with a few counts. The J gene is TRBJ2-1, the V gene TRBV12-3 or TRBV12-4, with a weak D call TRBD2 (5 bases). The CDR3 extends over 12 amino acids. With 5 bases removed from V and 6 bases from J, the gap between germline ends came to 8 bases. This CDR3 is CASSRLFNEQFF. The CDR3 nucleotides read TGTGCCAGCAGTCGACTATTCAATGAGCAGTTCTTC.

The chain carries TRBV7-6 and TRBJ1-1, with a tentative D call TRBD1 (6 bases). Germline CDR1 SGHVS, CDR2 FNYEAQ. V was clipped by 3 bases and J by 4 bases, with 15 bases between them. CDR3 length equals 15 residues. CDR3: CASSLGITGFTEAFF. The CDR3 nucleotides are TGTGCCAGCAGCTTGGGAATTACAGGGTTCACTGAAGCTTTCTTT.

The chain links TRBV24-1 to TRBJ2-5; D may be TRBD1 (5 bases). Per the germline V gene, CDR1 is KGHDR and CDR2 is SFDVKD. V dropped 4 bases and J dropped 3 bases, with 17 bases sitting between them. The CDR3 length is 16 residues. CDR3 DNA: TGTGCCACCAGTGACCCCATTCCCAAGGGGAAAGAGACCCAGTACTTC. This codes for CATSDPIPKGKETQYF.

This clonotype was seen a few times. This sequence joins TRBV29-1 and TRBJ1-2, with TRBD1 as a possible D gene (5 bases). V was cut by 1 base and J by 6 bases, with 15 bases left in between. CDR1 is SQVTM, CDR2 ANQGSEA, per germline. CDR3 length: 14 amino acids. CDR3 DNA: TGCAGCGTTGAAGCCCTGGGGCAGATTGATGGCTACACCTTC. Residues: CSVEALGQIDGYTF.

In DNA form, the CDR3 reads TGCGCCAGCAGCTTGGAAGGATTTAATTCACCCCTCCACTTT. Translation: CASSLEGFNSPLHF. V and J are TRBV5-1 and TRBJ1-6, with D uncertain. The germline CDR1 and CDR2 sequences are SGHRS and YFSETQ. V gave up 0 bases and J gave up 6 bases, with 7 bases separating them. This CDR3 has 14 residues.

J is TRBJ2-5 and V is TRBV15; 10 positions agree with TRBD1. Losses at the gene ends were 3 bases for V and 8 bases for J; bases not matched to a gene: 12. The germline V gene has CDR1 LNHNV and CDR2 YYDKDF (reference sequence). The CDR3 length is 16 residues. CDR3 amino acids: CATSSARAGTGVTQYF. The CDR3, as DNA: TGTGCCACCAGCAGCGCGCGAGCCGGGACAGGGGTTACCCAGTACTTC. The complete variable domain, with remaining parts taken from reference TRBV15 and TRBJ2-5, reads DAMVIQNPRYQVTQFGKPVTLSCSQTLNHNVMYWYQQKSSQAPKLLFHYYDKDFNNEADTPDNFQSRRPNTSFCFLDIRSPGLGDTAMYLCATSSARAGTGVTQYFGPGTRLLVL.

V and J are TRBV30 and TRBJ1-1; 9 nucleotides agree with TRBD1. CDR1 and CDR2 from the germline V gene are GTSNPN and SVGIG (reference sequence). V lost 4 bases to trimming and J lost 3 bases; unmatched junction nucleotides: 9. The length of the CDR3 is 15 residues. CDR3 sequence: CAWTGTGFPYTEAFF. The CDR3 DNA follows: TGTGCCTGGACCGGGACAGGGTTCCCCTACACTGAAGCTTTCTTT.

This clonotype was seen a handful of times. This chain links TRBV5-1 with TRBJ1-1; D is possibly TRBD1 (5 bases). Germline V gene data show CDR1 as SGHRS and CDR2 as YFSETQ. Trimming removed 4 bases at V and 5 bases at J, with 15 bases between. The CDR3 length is 14 residues. The CDR3: CASSLLGDLTEAFF. CDR3 sequence (DNA): TGCGCCAGCAGCCTCCTGGGGGACCTTACTGAAGCTTTCTTT.

The chain recombines TRBV5-1 with TRBJ2-3, with TRBD2 matching 10 bases. The J segment lost 0 bases and the V segment lost 0 bases, leaving 10 bases of the junction unmatched. Germline V gene data show CDR1 as SGHRS and CDR2 as YFSETQ. The CDR3 covers 19 residues. CDR3: CASSLGRLAGALSTDTQYF. The CDR3 bases are TGCGCCAGCAGCTTGGGACGGCTAGCGGGGGCCCTAAGCACAGATACGCAGTATTTT.

This clonotype turned up a few times. This chain links TRBV3-1 with TRBJ2-5; 7 bases line up with TRBD2. Germline V CDR1 and CDR2: LGHDT, YNNKEL (reference sequence). Germline trimming cut 4 bases from V and 1 base from J; bases unmatched to any gene: 6. CDR3 length equals 15 residues. CDR3 loop: CASSRRPGGQETQYF. The CDR3, as DNA: TGTGCCAGCAGCCGTCGGCCGGGGGGCCAAGAGACCCAGTACTTC.

This clonotype was picked up a small number of times. CDR3 bases: TGTGCCAGCAGCTTAGATCCTGGGGGATACACTGAAGCTTTCTTT. This codes for CASSLDPGGYTEAFF. This rearrangement joins TRBV11-2 to TRBJ1-1, with TRBD1 as a possible D gene (5 bases). Per the germline V gene, CDR1 is SGHAT and CDR2 is FQNNGV. CDR3 size: 15 residues. Trimming removed 0 bases at V and 3 bases at J, with 11 bases between.

This clonotype has just a few counts. V is TRBV24-1 and J is TRBJ2-3, with TRBD1 matching over 7 bases. Germline CDR1 and CDR2: KGHDR and SFDVKD. V was pared by 5 bases and J by 2 bases, with 3 bases of the junction left unmatched. CDR3 length: 14 amino acids. Here the CDR3 DNA reads TGTGCCACCAGTGGACAGGGTAACACAGATACGCAGTATTTT. Translated: CATSGQGNTDTQYF.

The J gene is TRBJ2-3, the V gene TRBV3-1, with D possibly called TRBD1 or TRBD2 (5 bases each). The ends were cut back, 2 bases at V and 5 bases at J, with 8 bases in the middle. Germline V CDR1 and CDR2: LGHDT, YNNKEL (reference sequence). This CDR3 is built from 13 residues. The CDR3 coding sequence is TGTGCCAGCAGCCAATGGGGGAAAGATACGCAGTATTTT. Translation: CASSQWGKDTQYF.

This clonotype has a handful of counts. The chain combines TRBV3-1 with TRBJ1-1, with no clear D. Germline V gene sequence: CDR1 LGHDT, CDR2 YNNKEL (reference sequence). V was pared by 1 base and J by 5 bases, with 8 bases between. This CDR3 is 13 amino acids long. The CDR3 reads CASSQARWTEAFF. The CDR3 region has the DNA TGTGCCAGCAGCCAAGCTCGTTGGACTGAAGCTTTCTTT.

This clonotype has only a few counts. The rearrangement joins TRBV12-3 or TRBV12-4 to TRBJ1-4; a weak D match, TRBD1 (5 bases). Trimming left V 3 bases short and J 7 bases short, with 12 bases between. The CDR3 has 14 residues. CDR3 sequence: CASSFGHQGEKLFF. CDR3 DNA sequence: TGTGCCAGCAGTTTTGGGCACCAGGGTGAAAAACTGTTTTTT.

This sequence joins TRBV6-1 and TRBJ2-6; D gene uncertain. This CDR3 region has 15 residues. The germline V gene encodes CDR1 MNHNS and CDR2 SASEGT. Trimming stripped 6 bases from V and 2 bases from J, with 11 bases between. CDR3 region: CASSLHEPGANVLTF. DNA of the CDR3: TGTGCCAGCAGCCTCCACGAGCCTGGGGCCAACGTCCTGACTTTC.

The rearrangement uses TRBV4-1 and TRBJ2-4; 8 nucleotides line up with TRBD2. There are 19 residues in the CDR3. The germline V gene encodes CDR1 MGHRA and CDR2 YSYEKL. V lost 0 bases to trimming and J lost 4 bases; unmatched junction nucleotides: 14. In DNA form, the CDR3 reads TGCGCCAGCAGCCAAGATGGCCTCTTCCCGCGGGGGGCGAAAAACATTCAGTACTTC. It codes for CASSQDGLFPRGAKNIQYF.

V and J are TRBV4-1 and TRBJ1-5; 7 nucleotides match TRBD1. Germline loops: CDR1 MGHRA, CDR2 YSYEKL. The junction had 9 bases not matched to a gene; V was cut back by 3 bases and J by 7 bases. The CDR3 extends over 15 amino acids. CDR3 DNA: TGCGCCAGCAGCCATTGGACAGGCGATCAACAGCCCCAGCATTTT. It codes for CASSHWTGDQQPQHF.

This clonotype was found a few times. The J gene is TRBJ2-1, the V gene TRBV5-1; D gene uncertain. V lost 0 bases and J lost 0, with 7 bases in between. This CDR3 comprises 15 residues. Per the germline V gene, CDR1 is SGHRS and CDR2 is YFSETQ. CDR3 amino acids: CASSLVRSSYNEQFF. CDR3 nucleotide sequence: TGCGCCAGCAGCTTGGTTAGGAGCTCCTACAATGAGCAGTTCTTC.

The rearrangement joins TRBV9 to TRBJ2-3; TRBD1 matches at 7 bases. Germline V gene lookup returns CDR1 SGDLS and CDR2 YYNGEE. The CDR3 length is 14 residues. J lost 6 bases, V lost 0 bases, and 4 bases had no gene match. CDR3 DNA: TGTGCCAGCAGCGTAGAGGGACAGCTGGATACGCAGTATTTT. This encodes CASSVEGQLDTQYF.

This rearrangement joins TRBV23-1 to TRBJ2-3; D unclear. TRBV23-1 is known as an ORF, though its function is uncertain. The CDR3 sequence is 14 residues long. Deletions cut 2 bases from V and 1 base from J, with 7 bases between. The CDR3 DNA reads TGCGCCAGCAGTCAACAATCGTGCACAGATACGCAGTATTTT. This encodes CASSQQSCTDTQYF.

The rearrangement links TRBV25-1 to TRBJ1-2; D is unclear. The CDR3 spans 16 residues. V was cut by 3 bases and J by 3 bases, with 17 bases left in between. Germline assignment: CDR1 MGHDK and CDR2 SYGVNS. CDR3 DNA: TGTGCCAGCAGTGAGATTGACACTGGATATTACTATGGCTACACCTTC. It encodes CASSEIDTGYYYGYTF.